These T cell receptor beta chains were read from a single sample in a study of shared clonotypes between healthy human individuals. The repertoire was sequenced with immunoSEQ multiplex PCR; TCRdb's copy has only in-frame clones and lacks some. The sample records 500,000 to 650,000 clones, around 78% being singletons. Sequencing input: PBMCs. Every receptor here comes from a woman aged 40 to 49 in good health. Some clones in this sample may be carry-over from other donors' samples. CDR3s leave out the opening cysteine and the closing phenylalanine or tryptophan. Clone size appears in some rows only: once, few, many, or a class for an expanded clone.

V gene,clone size,CDR3 protein
TRBV20-1,few,SAWAEETQY
TRBV4-1,.,ASSQLAGEQF
TRBV15,.,ATSREGLSYEQY
TRBV19,.,ASTPGQGWNQPQH
TRBV14,once,ASSQLAGIGGSYNEQF
TRBV7-8,.,ASSLPRGSGVTYEQY
TRBV19,.,ASKGASEAF
TRBV19,few,ASSISRSTEQF
TRBV30,.,AWSVGGSGRETQY
TRBV2,few,ASSGLQGEKLF
TRBV18,few,ASSPIPTSGSETQY
TRBV10-3,.,AIRGLGGDSPLH
TRBV7-9,.,ASNPRASSGRGGNEQF
TRBV5-1,.,ASSPIMNTEAF
TRBV18,few,ASSPLQGLGTADTQY
TRBV4-1,.,ASSQDSAAGLIAKNIQY